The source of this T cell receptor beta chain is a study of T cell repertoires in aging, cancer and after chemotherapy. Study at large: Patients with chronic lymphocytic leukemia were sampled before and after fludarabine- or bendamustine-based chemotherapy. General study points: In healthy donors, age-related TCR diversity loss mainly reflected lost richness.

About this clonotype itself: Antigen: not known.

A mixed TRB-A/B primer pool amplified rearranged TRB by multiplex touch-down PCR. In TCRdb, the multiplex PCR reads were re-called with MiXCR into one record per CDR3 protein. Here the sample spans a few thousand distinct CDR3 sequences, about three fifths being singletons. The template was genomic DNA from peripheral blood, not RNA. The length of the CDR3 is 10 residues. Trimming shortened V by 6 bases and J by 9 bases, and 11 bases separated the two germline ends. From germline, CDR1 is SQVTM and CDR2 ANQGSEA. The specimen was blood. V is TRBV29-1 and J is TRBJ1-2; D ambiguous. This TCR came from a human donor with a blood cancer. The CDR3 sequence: CSVADSRYTF. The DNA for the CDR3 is TGCAGCGTCGCGGACTCTCGCTACACCTTC.